A single sample gave rise to the 27 T cell receptor beta chains below, sequenced in a study of cytomegalovirus exposure and HLA in healthy donors. Primers for the PCR totalled 60 Vbeta and 13 Jbeta. Libraries were prepared by immunoSEQ multiplex PCR; TCRdb keeps only in-frame clonotypes and omits some of them. Of about 200,000 clones listed, around 76% are singletons. The sequenced sample consisted of PBMCs. Source of these receptors: a man aged 25-45 years in good health and CMV-seronegative.

The chain is built from TRBV27 and TRBJ1-1, with D tentatively TRBD1 (6 bases). Germline CDR1 MNHEY, CDR2 SMNVEV (reference sequence). This CDR3 is built from 15 residues. The ends were cut back, 0 bases at V and 6 bases at J, with 14 bases in the middle. The DNA of the CDR3 is TGTGCCAGCAGTTTATCGAAAGTTAAGGGGGCTGAAGCTTTCTTT. Residues: CASSLSKVKGAEAFF.

This clone appeared a few times. This sequence joins TRBV20-1 and TRBJ2-3; D is possibly TRBD2 (5 bases). Germline values: CDR1 DFQATT, CDR2 SNEGSKA (reference sequence). V was clipped by 3 bases and J by 11 bases, with 9 bases between them. CDR3 length equals 10 residues. The CDR3 sequence: CSASGAGQYF. Written as DNA, the CDR3 is TGCAGTGCTAGTGGTGCGGGGCAGTATTTT.

The chain uses TRBV5-1 and TRBJ1-2, with 8 bases fitting TRBD1. CDR1 SGHRS and CDR2 YFSETQ come from the germline V gene. V shed 4 bases and J 8 bases; nucleotides not matched to a gene: 10. The CDR3 totals 14 residues. The CDR3 reads CASSPRGQGQGYTF. In DNA, the CDR3 is TGCGCCAGCAGCCCGCGAGGACAGGGACAGGGCTACACCTTC.

The chain links TRBV13 to TRBJ1-6; D is ambiguous. Germline V gives CDR1 PRHDT, CDR2 FYEKMQ (reference sequence). The CDR3 has 17 amino acids. V lost 3 bases and J lost 0, with 12 bases in between. CDR3 in amino acids: CASSLRGASSYNSPLHF. The CDR3 region has the DNA TGTGCCAGCAGCTTGAGAGGCGCGAGCTCCTATAATTCACCCCTCCACTTT. Looking up the rest from reference TRBV13 and TRBJ1-6 gives the full variable domain: AAGVIQSPRHLIKEKRETATLKCYPIPRHDTVYWYQQGPGQDPQFLISFYEKMQSDKGSIPDRFSAQQFSDYHSELNMSSLELGDSALYFCASSLRGASSYNSPLHFGNGTRLTVT.

The DNA for the CDR3 is TGCGCCAGCATTGGTCCTGGAGAAACTGAAGCTTTCTTT. Protein product: CASIGPGETEAFF. The chain combines TRBV10-2 with TRBJ1-1; D is undetermined. Looked up from germline, CDR1 is WSHSY and CDR2 is SAAADI. CDR3 length equals 13 residues. V shed 7 bases and J shed 5 bases, with 14 bases lying between them.

The V gene is TRBV7-6, the J gene TRBJ1-4; D possibly corresponds to TRBD1 (6 bases). The CDR3 totals 14 residues. The germline V and J ends were trimmed by 4 bases and 4 bases, with 10 bases remaining between them. Germline-derived CDR1 and CDR2 are SGHVS and FNYEAQ. The CDR3 spells CASSSRTDNEKLFF. CDR3 in DNA: TGTGCCAGCAGCTCCCGGACAGATAATGAAAAACTGTTTTTT. The full variable domain, completed using reference TRBV7-6 and TRBJ1-4, is GAGVSQSPRYKVTKRGQDVALRCDPISGHVSLYWYRQALGQGPEFLTYFNYEAQQDKSGLPNDRFSAERPEGSISTLTIQRTEQRDSAMYRCASSSRTDNEKLFFGSGTQLSVL.

The rearrangement links TRBV7-9 to TRBJ2-7; D possibly corresponds to TRBD1 (6 bases). Germline CDR1 reads SEHNR; CDR2 reads FQNEAQ (reference sequence). The CDR3 runs 16 residues. V shed 5 bases and J shed 2 bases, with 19 bases lying between them. The CDR3 sequence: CASSPITRQEPYEQYF. The DNA for the CDR3 is TGTGCCAGCAGCCCTATAACCAGACAGGAGCCCTACGAGCAGTACTTC.

This rearrangement joins TRBV27 to TRBJ2-1, with 7 bases that match TRBD2. There are 15 residues in the CDR3. V lost 5 bases, J lost 7 bases, and 11 bases stayed unmatched. Germline V lookup: CDR1 MNHEY, CDR2 SMNVEV (reference sequence). The DNA of the CDR3 is TGTGCCAGCAGTCGCACGAGCGGGACTTGGAATGAGCAGTTCTTC. It codes for CASSRTSGTWNEQFF.

This chain uses TRBV4-1 with TRBJ2-3; perhaps TRBD2 as D (5 bases). The ends were cut back, 0 bases at V and 7 bases at J, with 11 bases in the middle. The CDR3 is 14 residues long. Germline V lookup: CDR1 MGHRA, CDR2 YSYEKL. The CDR3 loop is CASSQDAGMNTQYF. CDR3 sequence (DNA): TGCGCCAGCAGCCAAGATGCCGGGATGAATACGCAGTATTTT.

The genes are TRBV28 and TRBJ1-2; D not resolved. The CDR3 consists of 12 residues. The ends were cut back, 6 bases at V and 13 bases at J, with 18 bases in the middle. Germline V CDR1 and CDR2: MDHEN, SYDVKM. CDR3 DNA sequence: TGTGCCAGCAGCGGGGTGCCCACCTCTGTCACCTTC. Its protein is CASSGVPTSVTF.

The chain uses TRBV14 and TRBJ1-4; 8 bases are a match to TRBD1. Germline CDR1 and CDR2: SGHDN and FVKESK. V lost 8 bases to trimming and J lost 7 bases; unmatched junction nucleotides: 6. There are 13 residues in the CDR3. The DNA for the CDR3 is TGTGCCAGCGTCAGGGGGCACGGTGAAAAACTGTTTTTT. It translates to CASVRGHGEKLFF.

Only a few counts were recorded for this clone. This chain links TRBV27 with TRBJ2-3; 7 nucleotides agree with TRBD2. The CDR3 is made up of 17 amino acids. V dropped 2 bases and J dropped 4; count of bases not matched to a gene: 12. The germline V gene encodes CDR1 MNHEY and CDR2 SMNVEV (reference sequence). The CDR3, as DNA: TGTGCCAGCAGTTTACCGAGGCTAGCGGCAGACTCAGATACGCAGTATTTT. Translation gives CASSLPRLAADSDTQYF.

This clone has a single count. The chain joins TRBV9 to TRBJ2-5, with a weak D call TRBD2 (6 bases). V was cut by 1 base and J by 5 bases, with 15 bases left in between. CDR3 length: 15 residues. Germline-derived CDR1 and CDR2 are SGDLS and YYNGEE. DNA of the CDR3: TGTGCCAGCAGCGTACTGGGACTCGTCGGGGAGACCCAGTACTTC. The encoded protein is CASSVLGLVGETQYF.

This sequence joins TRBV6-7 and TRBJ1-3, with D maybe TRBD1 (6 bases). TRBV6-7 is given ORF status, its function remaining uncertain. The CDR3 sequence is 16 residues long. The V gene lost 2 bases and the J gene lost 1 base, with 12 bases spanning the gap. The CDR3 here is CASSYPYRDSGNTIYF. DNA for the CDR3: TGTGCCAGCAGTTACCCTTACAGGGATTCTGGAAACACCATATATTTT.

V is TRBV5-1 and J is TRBJ2-7; D not certain. This CDR3 region has 13 residues. V lost 1 base to trimming and J lost 3 bases, with 8 bases between them. Germline V gene sequence: CDR1 SGHRS, CDR2 YFSETQ. CDR3 in amino acids: CASSLYTHYEQYF. In DNA form, the CDR3 reads TGCGCCAGCAGCTTGTACACACACTACGAGCAGTACTTC.

V usage is TRBV18 and J usage is TRBJ2-7; 8 bases line up with TRBD1. V lost 2 bases and J lost 3; bases outside the gene matches: 9. This CDR3 has 16 residues. From germline, CDR1 is KGHSH and CDR2 LQKENI. Here the CDR3 DNA reads TGTGCCAGCTCACCATATCGCGGGACAGGATTCTACGAGCAGTACTTC. It codes for CASSPYRGTGFYEQYF.

The sample holds one count of this clone. V usage is TRBV9 and J usage is TRBJ2-2; weak D call: TRBD1 (5 bases). The germline V and J ends were trimmed by 3 bases and 2 bases, with 11 bases remaining between them. Germline CDR1 is SGDLS and CDR2 is YYNGEE. The CDR3 spans 15 residues. In DNA, the CDR3 is TGTGCCAGCAGCGGTCCCCAGGGTAACACCGGGGAGCTGTTTTTT. It translates to CASSGPQGNTGELFF.

The chain combines TRBV25-1 with TRBJ2-3; 8 bases fit TRBD2. The germline CDR1 and CDR2 sequences are MGHDK and SYGVNS. V dropped 6 bases and J dropped 8; count of bases not matched to a gene: 7. The CDR3 loop spans 13 amino acids. CDR3 residues: CASSPGGSPTQYF. In DNA, the CDR3 is TGTGCCAGCAGCCCGGGGGGGTCCCCTACGCAGTATTTT.

The chain combines TRBV5-1 with TRBJ1-4, with TRBD1 identical over 7 bases. Germline CDR1 is SGHRS and CDR2 is YFSETQ. This CDR3 contains 15 residues. V lost 5 bases, J lost 3 bases, and 7 bases stayed unmatched. CDR3 nucleotide sequence: TGCGCCAGCAGGCCTAGACAGGGCTCTAATGAAAAACTGTTTTTT. Translating it yields CASRPRQGSNEKLFF.

The chain couples TRBV28 to TRBJ2-1, with D perhaps matching TRBD1 (5 bases). There are 15 residues in the CDR3. Trimming pared 7 bases from V and 0 bases from J, leaving 13 bases between. CDR1 MDHEN and CDR2 SYDVKM come from the germline V gene. In nucleotides, the CDR3 is TGTGCCAGCAAGGTAGAACAGGCCTCCTACAATGAGCAGTTCTTC. The encoded protein is CASKVEQASYNEQFF.

The genes are TRBV29-1 and TRBJ2-7; D is perhaps TRBD1 (5 bases). V was clipped by 4 bases and J by 0 bases, with 7 bases between them. Germline V gene sequence: CDR1 SQVTM, CDR2 ANQGSEA. This CDR3 has 12 amino acids. CDR3 nucleotide sequence: TGCAGCGTTGTACAGGACTCCTACGAGCAGTACTTC. It specifies CSVVQDSYEQYF.

V usage is TRBV7-8 and J usage is TRBJ2-3, with D possibly matching TRBD2 (6 bases). CDR1 is SGHVS and CDR2 is FQNEAQ in the germline V gene. This CDR3 is 13 amino acids long. V gave up 1 base and J gave up 9 bases, with 11 bases separating them. This CDR3 reads CASSLGGTVTQYF. CDR3 coding DNA: TGTGCCAGCAGCTTAGGTGGGACTGTCACGCAGTATTTT.

This rearrangement joins TRBV6-6 to TRBJ2-7; possibly TRBD2 for D (5 bases). The CDR3 sequence is 16 residues long. Germline V lookup: CDR1 MNHNY, CDR2 SVGAGI (reference sequence). The V gene lost 7 bases and the J gene lost 3 bases, with 22 bases spanning the gap. This chain's CDR3 is CASTSTRKEVNYEQYF. CDR3 nucleotides: TGTGCCAGCACCTCCACTAGGAAGGAGGTGAACTACGAGCAGTACTTC.

The rearrangement joins TRBV28 to TRBJ2-2, with 10 bases lining up with TRBD2. The CDR3 has 13 residues. V lost 6 bases and J lost 7; bases outside the gene matches: 2. Germline V gene lookup returns CDR1 MDHEN and CDR2 SYDVKM. This CDR3 reads CASRLAGFGELFF. Written as DNA, the CDR3 is TGTGCCAGCAGACTAGCGGGATTCGGGGAGCTGTTTTTT. Full variable domain (remainder filled in from reference TRBV28 and TRBJ2-2): DVKVTQSSRYLVKRTGEKVFLECVQDMDHENMFWYRQDPGLGLRLIYFSYDVKMKEKGDIPEGYSVSREKKERFSLILESASTNQTSMYLCASRLAGFGELFFGEGSRLTVL.

The gene calls are TRBV6-1 and TRBJ1-1, with 7 bases matching TRBD1. Germline V CDR1 and CDR2: MNHNS, SASEGT. The trim removed 6 bases at V and 1 base at J, leaving 5 bases unmatched. The CDR3 is made up of 14 amino acids. The DNA for the CDR3 is TGTGCCAGCAGGAAGACAGGGCCGAACACTGAAGCTTTCTTT. Residues: CASRKTGPNTEAFF.

The V gene is TRBV7-3, the J gene TRBJ2-5, with D maybe TRBD2 (5 bases). The germline CDR1 and CDR2 sequences are SGHTA and FQGTGA. The CDR3 runs to 13 residues. The V end lost 0 bases, the J end lost 4 bases, and 6 bases lay between the germline ends. CDR3 sequence: CASSLTAGETQYF. The CDR3 DNA reads TGTGCCAGCAGCTTAACGGCGGGAGAGACCCAGTACTTC.

The chain couples TRBV4-2 to TRBJ2-3, with 11 bases identical to TRBD2. CDR1 LGHNA and CDR2 YNFKEQ come from the germline V gene. The junction had 3 bases not matched to a gene; V was cut back by 0 bases and J by 4 bases. The CDR3 is 16 amino acids. This chain's CDR3 is CASSQELAGVSDTQYF. The CDR3 nucleotides read TGTGCCAGCAGCCAAGAACTAGCGGGAGTTTCAGATACGCAGTATTTT.